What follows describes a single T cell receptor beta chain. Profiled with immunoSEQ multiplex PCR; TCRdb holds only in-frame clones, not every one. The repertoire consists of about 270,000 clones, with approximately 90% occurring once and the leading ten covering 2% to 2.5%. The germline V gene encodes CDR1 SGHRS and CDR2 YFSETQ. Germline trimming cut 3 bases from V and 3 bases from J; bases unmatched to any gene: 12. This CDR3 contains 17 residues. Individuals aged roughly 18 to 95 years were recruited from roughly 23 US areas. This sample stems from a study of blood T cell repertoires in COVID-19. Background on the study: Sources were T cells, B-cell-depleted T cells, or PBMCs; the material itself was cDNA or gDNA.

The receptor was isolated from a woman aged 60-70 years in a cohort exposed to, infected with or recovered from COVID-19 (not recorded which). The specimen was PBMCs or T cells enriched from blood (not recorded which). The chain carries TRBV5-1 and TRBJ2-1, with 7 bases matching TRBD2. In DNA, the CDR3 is TGCGCCAGCAGCTCTACGTCTGGCGGGAGTATCTACAATGAGCAGTTCTTC. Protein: CASSSTSGGSIYNEQFF.